The rows below give T cell receptor beta chains drawn from one sample of a study of T cells after yellow fever vaccination. TCRdb re-derived calls from the 5' RACE reads in MiXCR, one entry per CDR3 protein. Among almost 600,000 distinct CDR3 sequences listed, less than 15% were seen once. The input for sequencing was PBMCs, taken on the day of the yellow fever booster vaccination. The receptors shown here come from a man younger than 40 who received the YFV17D yellow fever vaccine. CDR3s include the opening cysteine and the closing phenylalanine or tryptophan. D genes are given only for firm matches. For some rows the clone size is stated as once, few or many, or as a class when expanded; others skip it.

d_gene	v_gene	j_gene	abundance	CDR3nt	CDR3aa
TRBD1	TRBV4-3	TRBJ2-1	few	TGCGCCAGCAGCCGGCCAGGGGACAGATCAGGCAATGAGCAGTTCTTC	CASSRPGDRSGNEQFF
.	TRBV24-1	TRBJ2-3	many	TGTGCCACCAGGGAGGGGGACGCGGGAGCGATAGATACGCAGTATTTT	CATREGDAGAIDTQYF
TRBD2	TRBV6-2/TRBV6-3	TRBJ2-7	.	TGTGCCAGCAGCCCCGGGACTAGCGGGCGCCGGGAGTACTTC	CASSPGTSGRREYF
TRBD2	TRBV14	TRBJ2-3	few	TGTGCCAGCAGCCAAGATTGGGGACTAGTAGGAGATACGCAGTATTTT	CASSQDWGLVGDTQYF
.	TRBV28	TRBJ2-1	few	TGTGCCAGCAGTTCTCCGGGGGACGGGTCCTACAATGAGCAGTTCTTC	CASSSPGDGSYNEQFF
TRBD2	TRBV20-1	TRBJ2-1	few	TGCAGTGCTAGAGATCTATTGGCGGGAGTTTTTAATGAGCAGTTCTTC	CSARDLLAGVFNEQFF
TRBD1	TRBV29-1	TRBJ2-1	few	TGCAGCGCCTCCGGGACAGGGGCCCGCGCGACTTACAATGAGCAGTTCTTC	CSASGTGARATYNEQFF
.	TRBV24-1	TRBJ2-6	few	TGTGCCACCAGAATAAAGGGCAGGGGCTCTGGGGCCAACGTCCTGACTTTC	CATRIKGRGSGANVLTF
.	TRBV29-1	TRBJ2-1	.	TGCAGCGTTTCTCCTCTTGCTTCACTCTACAATGAGCAGTTCTTC	CSVSPLASLYNEQFF
.	TRBV30	TRBJ2-7	.	TGTGCCTGGAGACCCGCCGGACTGATCTACGAGCAGTACTTC	CAWRPAGLIYEQYF
.	TRBV20-1	TRBJ2-3	.	TGCAGTGCTAAAGGGACCGCAGATACGCAGTATTTT	CSAKGTADTQYF
TRBD2	TRBV9	TRBJ2-5	.	TGTGCCAGCAGCGCCCGGACTAGCGGACAAGAGACCCAGTACTTC	CASSARTSGQETQYF
.	TRBV6-2/TRBV6-3	TRBJ1-3	.	TGTGCCAGCAGTTACGGCTCGACTGGAAACACCATATATTTT	CASSYGSTGNTIYF
.	TRBV20-1	TRBJ2-6	few	TGCAGTGCATTAACTGGGGCCAACGTCCTGACTTTC	CSALTGANVLTF
.	TRBV3-1	TRBJ2-2	few	TGTGCCAGCAGCCACACCCTACAGGGCACCGGGGAGCTGTTTTTT	CASSHTLQGTGELFF
TRBD2	TRBV7-2	TRBJ2-3	few	TGTGCCAGCAGCCCTCCGGCGGGAGTGAGGGCAGATACGCAGTATTTT	CASSPPAGVRADTQYF
.	TRBV25-1	TRBJ2-7	.	TGTGCCAGCAGTAATAATATCTACGAGCAGTACTTC	CASSNNIYEQYF
.	TRBV10-2	TRBJ1-5	few	TGCGCCAGCAGTGAGGGGTATCAGCCCCAGCATTTT	CASSEGYQPQHF
.	TRBV20-1	TRBJ1-1	few	TGCAGTGCTAGTAGACGGTCGAACACTGAAGCTTTCTTT	CSASRRSNTEAFF
TRBD2	TRBV20-1	TRBJ2-7	many	TGCAGTGCTAGCCCCATCAGGAGCGGGGGGGTTAGCTCCTACGAGCAGTACTTC	CSASPIRSGGVSSYEQYF
.	TRBV20-1	TRBJ2-4	.	TGCAGTGCCTCGGTTCCAGGGACGGGGTCCAAAAACATTCAGTACTTC	CSASVPGTGSKNIQYF
.	TRBV20-1	TRBJ2-5	few	TGCAGTGCCAGAGGAGGGGGGACGCTAAAAGAGACCCAGTACTTC	CSARGGGTLKETQYF
TRBD1	TRBV5-5	TRBJ1-2	few	TGTGCCAGCAGCCCAGGGACAGGGGATAACTATGGCTACACCTTC	CASSPGTGDNYGYTF
.	TRBV12-3/TRBV12-4	TRBJ1-1	.	TGTGCCAGCAGTTTAATTCTCCTCAACACTGAAGCTTTCTTT	CASSLILLNTEAFF
.	TRBV5-6	TRBJ2-5	many	TGTGCCAGCAGCGGGTCCATTACCCAGTACTTC	CASSGSITQYF
.	TRBV5-1	TRBJ2-1	few	TGCGCCAGCGCCCAACCACACAACAATGAGCAGTTCTTC	CASAQPHNNEQFF
.	TRBV30	TRBJ1-4	few	TGTGCCTGGAGTGCTACAGGGATTTTAGAAAAACTGTTTTTT	CAWSATGILEKLFF
TRBD2	TRBV20-1	TRBJ2-7	.	TGCTGTGCTAGAGAACTAGCGGGAGGGGACTCCTACGAGCAGTACTTC	CCARELAGGDSYEQYF
.	TRBV24-1	TRBJ1-5	few	TGTGCCACCAGTGATTTGCCTAACTCCCCCCGGGAGAGCAATCAGCCCCAGCATTTT	CATSDLPNSPRESNQPQHF
.	TRBV10-1	TRBJ2-7	once	TGCGCCAGCAGTGAGGTCAGCCTGGAGCAGTACTTC	CASSEVSLEQYF
.	TRBV15	TRBJ2-1	.	TGTGCCACCAGCAGAGATAAGGCGGAATCCTACAATGAGCAGTTCTTC	CATSRDKAESYNEQFF
.	TRBV28	TRBJ1-1	few	TGTGCCAGCAGTCCCTACAAGAACACTGAAGCTTTCTTT	CASSPYKNTEAFF
TRBD1	TRBV30	TRBJ2-1	.	TGTGCCTGGGAAGGACAGGGGAGCTCCTACAATGAGCAGTTCTTC	CAWEGQGSSYNEQFF
.	TRBV11-2	TRBJ2-7	.	TGTGCCAGCAGCTTAGCAAGCTACTCCTACGAGCAGTACTTC	CASSLASYSYEQYF
TRBD2	TRBV5-1	TRBJ2-5	.	TGCGCCAGCAGCCAAGCGGGAGGGCCTGAGACCCAGTACTTC	CASSQAGGPETQYF
.	TRBV12-3/TRBV12-4	TRBJ1-6	.	TGTGCCAGCACTGCGACCAGCATTGGTAATTCACCCCTCCACTTT	CASTATSIGNSPLHF
TRBD1	TRBV7-2	TRBJ2-3	.	TGTGCCAGCAGCTTAGCTGAAAGGGGGCCAGGCACAGATACGCAGTATTTT	CASSLAERGPGTDTQYF
.	TRBV4-2	TRBJ2-5	few	TGTGCCAGCAGCCAGTTAAGGGGGGCGGGGGAGACCCAGTACTTC	CASSQLRGAGETQYF
TRBD1	TRBV24-1	TRBJ2-5	few	TGTGCCACCAGTGATTTCGGGGCCACAGGGGAACAAGAGACCCAGTACTTC	CATSDFGATGEQETQYF
.	TRBV7-9	TRBJ1-6	.	TGTGCCAGCAGCTCAGACATGAGAAATTCACCCCTCCACTTT	CASSSDMRNSPLHF
.	TRBV7-8	TRBJ2-1	.	TGTGCCAGCAGTCCCCGGGGCGAGCAGTTCTTC	CASSPRGEQFF
TRBD2	TRBV18	TRBJ2-7	.	TGTGCCAGCTGCTCCGGGGGGGACGCCTCCTACGAGCAGTACTTC	CASCSGGDASYEQYF
TRBD1	TRBV12-3/TRBV12-4	TRBJ2-1	.	TGTGCCAGCAGTTTTCGGACAGGCTCCTTAGAGCAGTTCTTC	CASSFRTGSLEQFF
.	TRBV6-5	TRBJ2-1	.	TGTGCCAGCAGTTACGCCGGGGAGCAGTTCTTC	CASSYAGEQFF
TRBD2	TRBV29-1	TRBJ2-1	once	TGCAGCGTCACCCTAGCGGGAGTTGAGGAGCAGTTCTTC	CSVTLAGVEEQFF
.	TRBV29-1	TRBJ2-5	.	TGCAGCGTTTATGCGGGGAAGAAACAAGAGACCCAGTACTTC	CSVYAGKKQETQYF
.	TRBV20-1	TRBJ2-1	.	TGCAGTGCCTACACGGGAGTATTGCCCAATGAGCAGTTCTTC	CSAYTGVLPNEQFF
TRBD2	TRBV6-2/TRBV6-3	TRBJ2-3	.	TGTGCCAGCAGTTACGGGACTAGCGGAATCACAGATACGCAGTATTTT	CASSYGTSGITDTQYF
.	TRBV20-1	TRBJ1-5	many	TGCAGTGCTAGGGCGGATAGCAATCAGCCCCAGCATTTT	CSARADSNQPQHF
TRBD2	TRBV7-2	TRBJ2-7	.	TGTGCCAGCAGCTTGACCCAAGGAGCGGGGAACTACGAGCAGTACTTC	CASSLTQGAGNYEQYF
TRBD1	TRBV5-1	TRBJ2-2	.	TGCGCCAGCAGCACCCGGGACAGCTCCTTGGGGGAGCTGTTTTTT	CASSTRDSSLGELFF
.	TRBV5-4	TRBJ2-5	.	TGTGCCAGCAGCTGGAGGGAAAGTCGGGAGACCCAGTACTTC	CASSWRESRETQYF
TRBD2	TRBV3-1	TRBJ2-1	.	TGTGCCAGCAGCCAAGCTTCTAGCGGGAGGAGAGGTGAGCAGTTCTTC	CASSQASSGRRGEQFF
.	TRBV20-1	TRBJ2-7	.	TGCAGTGCCCCAAAGGCAGGGGATGACGAGCAGTACTTC	CSAPKAGDDEQYF
.	TRBV20-1	TRBJ2-1	.	TGCAGTGCTAGAGGTCTCGGCCGGGACTTGAATGAGCAGTTCTTC	CSARGLGRDLNEQFF